The entry below gives a single T cell receptor (beta chain) sequence along with its context. What it recognizes is unknown. The data are from a study of radiotherapy plus CTLA-4 blockade in lung cancer. Study-wide results and limits: Peripheral blood showed expansion of tumor-derived TCR clones after radiotherapy and ipilimumab.

Germline V lookup: CDR1 SGDLS, CDR2 YYNGEE. Trimming at V came to 3 bases and at J to 5 bases, leaving 8 bases not matched to a gene. This CDR3 comprises 16 residues. Some clones are missing from TCRdb's copy, which holds only in-frame ones; the method was immunoSEQ multiplex PCR. The sample has more than 40,000 clones; around four fifths are singletons. The source of this sequence is a human donor with non-small cell lung cancer who had stable disease on radiotherapy plus ipilimumab. The chain employs TRBV9 and TRBJ2-3, with 11 bases that match TRBD2. The specimen was peripheral blood, collected from a patient treated with radiotherapy plus ipilimumab. CDR3 DNA sequence: TGTGCCAGCAGCGGATTAGCGGGAGGGGGGGGAGATACGCAGTATTTT. This translates into CASSGLAGGGGDTQYF.